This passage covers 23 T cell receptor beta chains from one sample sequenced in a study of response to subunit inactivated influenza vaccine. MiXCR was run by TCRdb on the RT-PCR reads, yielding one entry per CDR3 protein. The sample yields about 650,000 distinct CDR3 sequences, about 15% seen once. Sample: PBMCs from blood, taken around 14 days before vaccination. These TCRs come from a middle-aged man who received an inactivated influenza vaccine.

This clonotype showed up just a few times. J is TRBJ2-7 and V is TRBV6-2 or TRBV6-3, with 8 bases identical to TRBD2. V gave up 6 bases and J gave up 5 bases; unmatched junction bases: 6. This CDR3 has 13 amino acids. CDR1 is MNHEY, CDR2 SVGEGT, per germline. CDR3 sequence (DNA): TGTGCCAGCAGCGTACTAGCGGAGGACGAGCAGTACTTC. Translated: CASSVLAEDEQYF.

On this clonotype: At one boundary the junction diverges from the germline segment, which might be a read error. The CDR3 reads CASGGTSGTQNF. The CDR3 coding sequence is TGTGCCAGCGGGGGGACTAGCGGGACCCAGAACTTC. The rearrangement uses TRBV6-5 and TRBJ2-5; 13 bases agree with TRBD2. This CDR3 comprises 12 residues. Germline V lookup: CDR1 MNHEY, CDR2 SVGAGI.

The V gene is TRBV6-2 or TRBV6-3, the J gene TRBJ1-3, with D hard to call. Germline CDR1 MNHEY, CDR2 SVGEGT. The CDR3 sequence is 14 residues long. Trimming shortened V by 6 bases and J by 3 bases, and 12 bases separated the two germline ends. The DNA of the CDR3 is TGTGCCAGCAGCCCCTACCGGAATGGAAACACCATATATTTT. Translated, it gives CASSPYRNGNTIYF.

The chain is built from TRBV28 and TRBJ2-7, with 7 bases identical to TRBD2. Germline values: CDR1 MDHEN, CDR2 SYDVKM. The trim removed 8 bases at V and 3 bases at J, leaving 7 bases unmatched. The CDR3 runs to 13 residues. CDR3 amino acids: CASAGTIDYEQYF. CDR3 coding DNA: TGTGCCAGCGCCGGGACTATCGACTACGAGCAGTACTTC.

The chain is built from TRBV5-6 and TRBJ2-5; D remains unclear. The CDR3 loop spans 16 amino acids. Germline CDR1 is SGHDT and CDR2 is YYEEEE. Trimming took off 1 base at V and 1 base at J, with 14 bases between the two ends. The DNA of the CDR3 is TGTGCCAGCAGCTTGATAACGGAACCGTCCCAAGAGACCCAGTACTTC. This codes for CASSLITEPSQETQYF.

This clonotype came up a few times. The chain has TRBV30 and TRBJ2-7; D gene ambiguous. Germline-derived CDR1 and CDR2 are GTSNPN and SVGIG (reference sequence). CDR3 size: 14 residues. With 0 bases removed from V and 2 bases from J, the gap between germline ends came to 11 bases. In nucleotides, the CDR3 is TGTGCCTGGAGTGTGGGGTTAAGGGCCTACGAGCAGTACTTC. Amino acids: CAWSVGLRAYEQYF.

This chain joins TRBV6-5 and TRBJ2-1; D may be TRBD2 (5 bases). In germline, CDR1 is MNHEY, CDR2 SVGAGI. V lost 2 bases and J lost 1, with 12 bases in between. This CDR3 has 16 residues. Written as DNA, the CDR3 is TGTGCCAGCAGTTACGCTGCGGGCGGGTCCTACAATGAGCAGTTCTTC. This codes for CASSYAAGGSYNEQFF.

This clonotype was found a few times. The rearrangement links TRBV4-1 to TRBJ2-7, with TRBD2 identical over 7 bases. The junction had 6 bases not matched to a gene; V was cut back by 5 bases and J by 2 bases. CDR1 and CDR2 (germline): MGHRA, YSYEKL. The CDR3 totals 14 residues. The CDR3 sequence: CASSKGGGPYEQYF. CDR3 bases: TGCGCCAGCAGCAAGGGCGGGGGACCCTACGAGCAGTACTTC.

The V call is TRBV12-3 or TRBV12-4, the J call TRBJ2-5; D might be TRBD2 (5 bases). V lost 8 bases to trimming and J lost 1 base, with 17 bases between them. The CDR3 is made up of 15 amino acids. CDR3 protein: CASCGLGRTQETQYF. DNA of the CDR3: TGTGCCAGCTGCGGACTGGGAAGGACCCAAGAGACCCAGTACTTC.

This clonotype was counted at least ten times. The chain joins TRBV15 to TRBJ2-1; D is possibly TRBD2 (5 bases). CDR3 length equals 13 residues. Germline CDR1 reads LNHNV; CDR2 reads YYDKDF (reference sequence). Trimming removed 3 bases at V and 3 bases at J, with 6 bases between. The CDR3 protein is CATSSGLYNEQFF. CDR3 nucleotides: TGTGCCACCAGCAGTGGACTCTACAATGAGCAGTTCTTC.

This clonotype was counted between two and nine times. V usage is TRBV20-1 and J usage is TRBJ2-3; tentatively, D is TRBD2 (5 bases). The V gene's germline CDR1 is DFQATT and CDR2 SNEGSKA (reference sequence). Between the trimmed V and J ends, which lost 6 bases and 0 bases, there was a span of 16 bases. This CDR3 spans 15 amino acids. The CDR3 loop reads CSAEAAMGSTDTQYF. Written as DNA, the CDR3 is TGCAGTGCGGAGGCAGCGATGGGGAGCACAGATACGCAGTATTTT.

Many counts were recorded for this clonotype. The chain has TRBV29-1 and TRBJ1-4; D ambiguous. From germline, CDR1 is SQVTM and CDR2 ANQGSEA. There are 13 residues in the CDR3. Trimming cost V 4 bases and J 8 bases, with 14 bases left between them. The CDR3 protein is CSVGRAGGEKLFF. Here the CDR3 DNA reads TGCAGCGTTGGGAGAGCCGGAGGCGAAAAACTGTTTTTT.

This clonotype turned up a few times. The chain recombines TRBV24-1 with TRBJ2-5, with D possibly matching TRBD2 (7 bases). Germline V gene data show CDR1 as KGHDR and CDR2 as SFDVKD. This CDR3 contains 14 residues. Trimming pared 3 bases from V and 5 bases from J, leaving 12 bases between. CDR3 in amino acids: CATSDLGGEETQYF. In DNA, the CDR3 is TGTGCCACCAGTGATCTAGGGGGGGAGGAGACCCAGTACTTC.

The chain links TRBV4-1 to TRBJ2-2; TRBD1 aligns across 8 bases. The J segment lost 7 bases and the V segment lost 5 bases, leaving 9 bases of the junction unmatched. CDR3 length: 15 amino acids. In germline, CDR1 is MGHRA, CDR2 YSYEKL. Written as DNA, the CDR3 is TGCGCCAGCAGCGAAGCGGACAGGGACTTCGGGGAGCTGTTTTTT. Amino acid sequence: CASSEADRDFGELFF.

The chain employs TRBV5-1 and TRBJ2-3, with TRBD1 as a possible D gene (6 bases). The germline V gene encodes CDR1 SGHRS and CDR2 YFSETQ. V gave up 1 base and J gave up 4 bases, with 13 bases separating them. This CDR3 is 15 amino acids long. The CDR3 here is CASSLTGLGADTQYF. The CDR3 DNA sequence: TGCGCCAGCAGCTTGACAGGGTTGGGGGCAGATACGCAGTATTTT.

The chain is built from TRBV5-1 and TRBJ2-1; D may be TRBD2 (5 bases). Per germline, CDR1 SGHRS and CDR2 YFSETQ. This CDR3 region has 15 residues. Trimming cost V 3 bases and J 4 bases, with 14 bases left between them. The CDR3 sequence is CASSSRNRDYNEQFF. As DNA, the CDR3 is TGCGCCAGCAGCTCCAGAAACCGGGATTACAATGAGCAGTTCTTC.

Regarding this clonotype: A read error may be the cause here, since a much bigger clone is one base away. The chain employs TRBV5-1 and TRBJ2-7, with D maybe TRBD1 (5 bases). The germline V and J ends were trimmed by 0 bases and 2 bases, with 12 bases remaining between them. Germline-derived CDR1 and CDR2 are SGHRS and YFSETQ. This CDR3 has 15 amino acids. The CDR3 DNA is TGCGCCAGCAGCTTGGCCCTCGTACAGGCCTACGAGCAGTACTTC. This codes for CASSLALVQAYEQYF.

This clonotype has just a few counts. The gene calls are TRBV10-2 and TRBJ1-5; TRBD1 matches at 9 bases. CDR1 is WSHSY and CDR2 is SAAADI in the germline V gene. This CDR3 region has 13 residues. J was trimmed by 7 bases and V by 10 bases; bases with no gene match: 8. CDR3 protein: CATRDRVDQPQHF. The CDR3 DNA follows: TGCGCCACCAGGGACAGGGTCGACCAGCCCCAGCATTTT.

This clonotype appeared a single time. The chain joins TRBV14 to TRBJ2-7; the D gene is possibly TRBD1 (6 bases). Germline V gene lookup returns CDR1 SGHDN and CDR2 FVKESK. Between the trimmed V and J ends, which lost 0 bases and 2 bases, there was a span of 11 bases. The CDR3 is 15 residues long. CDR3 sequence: CASSQDTAGAYEQYF. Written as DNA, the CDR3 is TGTGCCAGCAGCCAAGATACTGCAGGGGCCTACGAGCAGTACTTC. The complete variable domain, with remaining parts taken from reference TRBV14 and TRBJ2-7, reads EAGVTQFPSHSVIEKGQTVTLRCDPISGHDNLYWYRRVMGKEIKFLLHFVKESKQDESGMPNNRFLAERTGGTYSTLKVQPAELEDSGVYFCASSQDTAGAYEQYFGPGTRLTVT.

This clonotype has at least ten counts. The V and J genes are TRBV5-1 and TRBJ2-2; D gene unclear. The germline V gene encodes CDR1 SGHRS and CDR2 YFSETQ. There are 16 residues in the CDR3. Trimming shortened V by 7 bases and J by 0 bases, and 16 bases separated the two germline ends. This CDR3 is CASCHMAKANTGELFF. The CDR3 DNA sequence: TGCGCCAGCTGCCACATGGCGAAAGCGAACACCGGGGAGCTGTTTTTT.

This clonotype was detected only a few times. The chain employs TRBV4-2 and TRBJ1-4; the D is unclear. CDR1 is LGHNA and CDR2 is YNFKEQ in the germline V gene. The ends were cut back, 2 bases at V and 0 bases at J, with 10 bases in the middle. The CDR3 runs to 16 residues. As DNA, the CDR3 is TGTGCCAGCAGCCAACGACAAGAAACAACTAATGAAAAACTGTTTTTT. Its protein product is CASSQRQETTNEKLFF.

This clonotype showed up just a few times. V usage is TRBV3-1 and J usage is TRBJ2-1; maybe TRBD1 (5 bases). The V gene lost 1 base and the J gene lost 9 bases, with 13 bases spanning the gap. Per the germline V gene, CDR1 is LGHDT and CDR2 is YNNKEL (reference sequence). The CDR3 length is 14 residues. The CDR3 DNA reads TGTGCCAGCAGCCAAGTCTCAGGGATTGGTGAGCAGTTCTTC. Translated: CASSQVSGIGEQFF.

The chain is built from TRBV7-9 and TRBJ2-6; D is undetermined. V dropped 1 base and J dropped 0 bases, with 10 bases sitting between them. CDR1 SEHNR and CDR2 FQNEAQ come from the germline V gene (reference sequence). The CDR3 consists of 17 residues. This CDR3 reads CASSLGSAISGANVLTF. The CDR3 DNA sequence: TGTGCCAGCAGCTTAGGGTCAGCGATCTCTGGGGCCAACGTCCTGACTTTC.